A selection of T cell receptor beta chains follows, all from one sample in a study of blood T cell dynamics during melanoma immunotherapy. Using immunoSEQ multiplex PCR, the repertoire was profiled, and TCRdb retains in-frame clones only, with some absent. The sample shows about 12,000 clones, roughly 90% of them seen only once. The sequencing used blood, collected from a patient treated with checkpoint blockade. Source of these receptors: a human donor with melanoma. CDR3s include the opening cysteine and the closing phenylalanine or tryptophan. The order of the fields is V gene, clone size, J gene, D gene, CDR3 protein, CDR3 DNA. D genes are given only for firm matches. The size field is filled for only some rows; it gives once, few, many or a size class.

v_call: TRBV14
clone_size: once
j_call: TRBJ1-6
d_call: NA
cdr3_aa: CASSQEAGFSPLHF
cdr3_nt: TGTGCCAGCAGCCAAGAGGCAGGTTTCTCACCCCTCCACTTT

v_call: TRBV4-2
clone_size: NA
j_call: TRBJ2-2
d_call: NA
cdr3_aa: CASSQEQLNTGELFF
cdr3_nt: TGTGCCAGCAGCCAAGAACAGTTGAACACCGGGGAGCTGTTTTTT

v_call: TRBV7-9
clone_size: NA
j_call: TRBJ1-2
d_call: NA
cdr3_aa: CASGSDSYGYTF
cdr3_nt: TGTGCCAGCGGGTCAGACTCCTATGGCTACACCTTC

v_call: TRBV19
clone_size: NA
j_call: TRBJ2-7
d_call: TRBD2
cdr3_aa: CASSATSGGPYEQYF
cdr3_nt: TGTGCCAGTAGTGCGACTAGCGGGGGACCTTACGAGCAGTACTTC

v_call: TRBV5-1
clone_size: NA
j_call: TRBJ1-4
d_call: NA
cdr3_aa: CASSQDTYNEKLFF
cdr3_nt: TGCGCCAGCAGCCAGGACACCTACAATGAAAAACTGTTTTTT

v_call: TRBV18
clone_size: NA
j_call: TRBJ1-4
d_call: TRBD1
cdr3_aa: CASSPQGADEKLFF
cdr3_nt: TGTGCCAGCTCACCACAGGGGGCGGATGAAAAACTGTTTTTT

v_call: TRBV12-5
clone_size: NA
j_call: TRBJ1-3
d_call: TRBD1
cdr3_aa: CASGLVRILKTGRGNTIYF
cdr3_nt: TGTGCTAGTGGTTTGGTACGGATTCTTAAGACAGGGAGGGGAAACACCATATATTTT

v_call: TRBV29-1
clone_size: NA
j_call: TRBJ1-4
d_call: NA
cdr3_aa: CSVEGRVGEKLFF
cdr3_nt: TGCAGCGTTGAAGGCAGGGTTGGGGAAAAACTGTTTTTT

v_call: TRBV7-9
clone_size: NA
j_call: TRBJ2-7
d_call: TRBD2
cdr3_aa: CASSLALRESDYEQYF
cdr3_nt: TGTGCCAGCAGCTTAGCTCTGCGGGAGTCGGACTACGAGCAGTACTTC

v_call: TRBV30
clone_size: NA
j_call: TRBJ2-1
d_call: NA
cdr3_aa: CAWSPGALYNEQFF
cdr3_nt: TGTGCCTGGAGCCCCGGGGCCTTGTACAATGAGCAGTTCTTC

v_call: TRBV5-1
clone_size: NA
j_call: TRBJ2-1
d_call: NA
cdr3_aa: CASSALQLKTMTVTLVNEQFF
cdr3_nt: TGCGCCAGCAGCGCGTTACAACTTAAGACTATGACAGTCACCCTTGTCAATGAGCAGTTCTTC

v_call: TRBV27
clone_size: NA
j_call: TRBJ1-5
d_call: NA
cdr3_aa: CATGAPGNQPQHF
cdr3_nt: TGTGCCACCGGGGCGCCGGGCAATCAGCCCCAGCATTTT

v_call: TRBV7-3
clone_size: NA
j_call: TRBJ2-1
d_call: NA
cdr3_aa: CASSLSQGSYNEQFF
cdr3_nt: TGTGCCAGCAGCTTAAGTCAGGGCTCCTACAATGAGCAGTTCTTC

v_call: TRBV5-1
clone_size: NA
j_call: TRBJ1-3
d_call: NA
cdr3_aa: CASSLGYRASGNTIYF
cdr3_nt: TGCGCCAGCAGCTTAGGATACAGGGCCTCTGGAAACACCATATATTTT

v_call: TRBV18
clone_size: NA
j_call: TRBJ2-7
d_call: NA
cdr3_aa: CASSPGGSLDEQYF
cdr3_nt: TGTGCCAGCTCACCTGGGGGAAGTCTTGACGAGCAGTACTTC

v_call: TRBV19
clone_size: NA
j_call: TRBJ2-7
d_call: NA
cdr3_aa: CASSGSAYEQYF
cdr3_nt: TGTGCCAGTAGTGGTAGTGCTTACGAGCAGTACTTC

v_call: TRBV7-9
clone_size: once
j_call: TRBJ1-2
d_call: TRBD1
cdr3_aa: CASSPGQASYGYTF
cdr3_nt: TGTGCCAGCAGCCCAGGACAGGCTTCCTATGGCTACACCTTC

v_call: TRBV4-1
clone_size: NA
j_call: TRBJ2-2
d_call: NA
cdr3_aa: CASSQQVANTGELFF
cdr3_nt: TGCGCCAGCAGCCAACAGGTGGCGAACACCGGGGAGCTGTTTTTT

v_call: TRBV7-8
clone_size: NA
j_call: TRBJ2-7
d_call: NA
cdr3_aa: CASSLEGDYEQYF
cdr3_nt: TGTGCCAGCAGCTTAGAAGGGGACTACGAGCAGTACTTC

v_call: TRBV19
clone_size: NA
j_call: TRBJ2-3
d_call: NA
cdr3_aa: CASSPRRTLGDTQYF
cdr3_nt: TGTGCCAGTAGCCCACGGCGCACACTGGGAGATACGCAGTATTTT

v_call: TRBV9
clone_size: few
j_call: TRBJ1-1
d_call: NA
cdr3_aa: CASSVTSGNTEAFF
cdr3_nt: TGTGCCAGCAGCGTAACTTCCGGGAACACTGAAGCTTTCTTT

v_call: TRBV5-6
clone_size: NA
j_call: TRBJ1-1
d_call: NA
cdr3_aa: CASSLERGNAEAFF
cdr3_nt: TGTGCCAGCAGCTTGGAAAGGGGAAACGCTGAAGCTTTCTTT

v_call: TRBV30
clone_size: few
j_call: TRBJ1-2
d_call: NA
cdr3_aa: CAWSVEWVKGYTF
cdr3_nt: TGTGCCTGGAGTGTTGAGTGGGTTAAAGGCTACACCTTC

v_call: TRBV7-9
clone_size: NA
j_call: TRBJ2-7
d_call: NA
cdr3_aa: CASSLGGTTLAYEQYF
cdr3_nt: TGTGCCAGCAGCTTAGGTGGGACAACCCTAGCCTACGAGCAGTACTTC

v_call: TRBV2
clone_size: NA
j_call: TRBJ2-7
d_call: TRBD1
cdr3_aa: CASRVAGTGGYEQYF
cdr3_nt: TGTGCCAGCAGGGTTGCCGGGACAGGGGGCTACGAGCAGTACTTC

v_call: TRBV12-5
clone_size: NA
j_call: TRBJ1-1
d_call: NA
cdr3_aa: CASALRRTEAFF
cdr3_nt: TGTGCTAGTGCCTTGAGGCGCACTGAAGCTTTCTTT

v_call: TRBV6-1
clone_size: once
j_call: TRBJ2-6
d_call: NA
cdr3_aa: CASKGTTSGANVLTF
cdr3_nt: TGTGCCAGCAAAGGAACGACCTCTGGGGCCAACGTCCTGACTTTC

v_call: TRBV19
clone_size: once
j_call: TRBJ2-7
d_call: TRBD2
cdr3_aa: CASSIDAGGPSEQYF
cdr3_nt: TGTGCCAGTAGTATAGATGCGGGAGGGCCTTCCGAGCAGTACTTC

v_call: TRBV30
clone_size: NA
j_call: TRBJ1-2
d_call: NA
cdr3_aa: CACNMERGYGYTF
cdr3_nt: TGTGCCTGCAACATGGAAAGGGGGTATGGCTACACCTTC

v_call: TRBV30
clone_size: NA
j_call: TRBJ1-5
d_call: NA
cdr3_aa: CAWSVPDQPQHF
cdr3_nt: TGTGCCTGGAGTGTTCCCGATCAGCCCCAGCATTTT

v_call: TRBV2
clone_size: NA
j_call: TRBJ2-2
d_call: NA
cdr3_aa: CASSEEQEYTGELFF
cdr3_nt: TGTGCCAGCAGTGAAGAACAGGAATACACCGGGGAGCTGTTTTTT

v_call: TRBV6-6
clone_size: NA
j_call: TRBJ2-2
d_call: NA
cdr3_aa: CASTDWVTGELFF
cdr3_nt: TGTGCCAGCACCGACTGGGTAACCGGGGAGCTGTTTTTT

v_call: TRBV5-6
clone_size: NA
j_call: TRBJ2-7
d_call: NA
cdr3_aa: CASSSDLYEQYF
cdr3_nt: TGTGCCAGCAGCTCGGACCTCTACGAGCAGTACTTC

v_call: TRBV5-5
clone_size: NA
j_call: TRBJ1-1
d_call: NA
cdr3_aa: CASRKLEFNTEAFF
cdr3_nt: TGTGCCAGCAGAAAACTGGAATTTAACACTGAAGCTTTCTTT

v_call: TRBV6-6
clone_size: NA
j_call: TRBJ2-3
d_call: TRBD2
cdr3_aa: CASSSLTSETDTQYF
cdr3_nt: TGTGCCAGCAGTTCTCTTACTAGCGAGACAGATACGCAGTATTTT

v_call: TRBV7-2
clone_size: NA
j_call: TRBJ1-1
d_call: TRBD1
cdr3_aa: CASSYGQGNTEAFF
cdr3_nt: TGTGCCAGCAGCTATGGACAGGGGAACACTGAAGCTTTCTTT

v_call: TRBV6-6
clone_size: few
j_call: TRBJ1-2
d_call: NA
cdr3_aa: CASSYSSQDNYGYTF
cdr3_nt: TGTGCCAGCAGTTACTCGAGTCAGGATAACTATGGCTACACCTTC

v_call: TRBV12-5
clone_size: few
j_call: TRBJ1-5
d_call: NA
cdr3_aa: CASGRDGNSNQPQHF
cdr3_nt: TGTGCTAGTGGCCGGGACGGAAATAGCAATCAGCCCCAGCATTTT

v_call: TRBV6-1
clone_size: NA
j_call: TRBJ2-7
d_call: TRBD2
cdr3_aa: CASKWLTSGDYEQYF
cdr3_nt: TGTGCCAGCAAGTGGTTAACTAGCGGAGATTACGAGCAGTACTTC

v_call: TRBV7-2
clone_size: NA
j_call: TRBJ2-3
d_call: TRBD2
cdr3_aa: CASSTSGFTDTQYF
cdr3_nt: TGTGCCAGCAGTACTAGCGGCTTCACAGATACGCAGTATTTT

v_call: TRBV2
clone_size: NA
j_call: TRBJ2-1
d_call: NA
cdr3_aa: CASSPDDEQFF
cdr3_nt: TGTGCCAGCAGTCCCGACGATGAGCAGTTCTTC